The source of this T cell receptor beta chain is a study of blood T cell repertoires in COVID-19. Study in general: From the United States, Italy and Spain came samples of acute and convalescent COVID-19. PBMCs, B-cell-depleted T cells, or T cells were the source of the cDNA or gDNA that made up the material.

Authors' analysis steps: Estimation of nucleated cell counts relied on the amplification of reference gene primers. Method: immunoSEQ multiplex PCR; TCRdb's copy keeps in-frame clones and lacks some. Clonal size and the V and J genes are those of that table, whereas D and trimming came from the DNA. The sample shows 170,000 or so clones, more than 85% of them seen only once. V lost 4 bases to trimming and J lost 2 bases, with 15 bases between them. Germline CDR1 reads SGDLS; CDR2 reads YYNGEE. The CDR3 covers 15 residues. Patients in Seattle were enrolled during active infection, then followed longitudinally.

The sequence derives from a man aged 60-69 years with COVID-19, enrolled during active disease. V is TRBV9 and J is TRBJ1-1; D is possibly TRBD1 (6 bases). Sequencing was carried out using peripheral blood. In DNA form, the CDR3 reads TGTGCCAGCAGCTCAGAGGACAGTTATAACACTGAAGCTTTCTTT. Translation: CASSSEDSYNTEAFF.